The clone carrying this TCR beta chain was observed once. Original processing notes: Amplification with reference gene primers provided the estimates of nucleated cell counts. The table came from immunoSEQ multiplex PCR; TCRdb's copy has only in-frame clones and leaves some out. V and J calls and clone size come straight from that table; D and trimming were deduced from the DNA. Among some 50,000 clones listed, over 80% were seen once. This record comes from a study of blood T cell repertoires in COVID-19. In the study overall: Sites across the United States, Italy and Spain contributed samples from acute and convalescent COVID-19.

The CDR3 spans 15 residues. Trimming pared 5 bases from V and 6 bases from J, leaving 20 bases between. Germline assignment: CDR1 LNHDA and CDR2 SQIVND (reference sequence). The chain couples TRBV19 to TRBJ2-7; TRBD2 is a possible D gene (7 bases). This clonotype originated in a human donor in a cohort sampled during active COVID-19. The sequencing input was peripheral blood. CDR3 coding DNA: TGTGCCAGTAGTGCCCCGGGGGGCGGATGGAGCGAGCAGTACTTC. This gives the protein CASSAPGGGWSEQYF.